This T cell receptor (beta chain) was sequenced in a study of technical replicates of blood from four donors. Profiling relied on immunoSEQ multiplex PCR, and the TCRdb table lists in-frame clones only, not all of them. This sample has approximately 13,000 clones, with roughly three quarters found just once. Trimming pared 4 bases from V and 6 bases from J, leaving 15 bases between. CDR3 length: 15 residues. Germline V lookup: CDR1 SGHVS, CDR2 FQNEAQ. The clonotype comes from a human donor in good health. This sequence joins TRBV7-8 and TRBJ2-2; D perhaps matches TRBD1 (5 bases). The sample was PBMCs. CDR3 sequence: CASSSRQGPAGELFF. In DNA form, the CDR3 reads TGTGCCAGCAGCTCCAGGCAGGGTCCTGCCGGGGAGCTGTTTTTT.